The TCR beta chain described here comes from a study of shared clonotypes between healthy human individuals. Study-wide results and limits: Few donors limited the genetic and exposure-history diversity represented.

Each cell subset's genomic DNA was divided evenly among several immunoSEQ plates. Loaded into unsorted PBMC replicate PCRs was about 300 ng DNA, 25,000 to 30,000 T cell genomes. Sequencing used immunoSEQ multiplex PCR; TCRdb keeps in-frame clones, though not all of them. The profile shows about 490,000 clones, 65% to 85% of them singletons. About this clone: Its specificity is not known.

This CDR3 is built from 11 residues. Trimming cost V 2 bases and J 13 bases, with 9 bases left between them. Germline V gene sequence: CDR1 LNHDA, CDR2 SQIVND (reference sequence). The V gene is TRBV19, the J gene TRBJ2-1; a possible D gene is TRBD2 (6 bases). The TCR sequence derives from a woman between 35 and 50 years old in good health. Some clones in this sample may be carry-over from other donors' samples. The sample taken for sequencing was PBMCs. CDR3: CASSIRLVQFF. CDR3 bases: TGTGCCAGTAGTATAAGACTAGTACAGTTCTTC.